A single sample is the source of the 15 T cell receptor beta chains below, sequenced in a study of cytomegalovirus exposure and HLA in healthy donors. Vbeta (60) and Jbeta (13) primers were used in the PCR. TCRdb keeps only in-frame clones here, not all; method: immunoSEQ multiplex PCR. This sample carries about 120,000 clones, over 60% of them seen once, and the ten largest clones take around 8.8%. Sequencing was done on a sample of PBMCs. The receptor source for this set is a woman between 40 and 50 years old in good health and CMV-seropositive.

The CDR3 coding sequence is TGTGCCTGGAGTGAAACTCGGGACAGGGGTGAGACCCAGTACTTC. It encodes CAWSETRDRGETQYF. The chain has TRBV30 and TRBJ2-5; 10 bases fit TRBD1. The CDR3 extends over 15 amino acids. Per germline, CDR1 GTSNPN and CDR2 SVGIG (reference sequence). Unmatched junction bases numbered 7, after V lost 1 base and J lost 5 bases.

The chain has TRBV7-8 and TRBJ2-3; no definite D call. In germline, CDR1 is SGHVS, CDR2 FQNEAQ. CDR3 length equals 14 residues. V dropped 2 bases and J dropped 2 bases, with 8 bases sitting between them. The CDR3 sequence: CASSLTRNTDTQYF. Written as DNA, the CDR3 is TGTGCCAGCAGCTTAACCAGGAACACAGATACGCAGTATTTT.

The gene calls are TRBV7-2 and TRBJ1-5; a possible D gene is TRBD1 (5 bases). CDR3 length: 14 amino acids. V lost 4 bases and J 6 bases, leaving 13 bases between the germline ends. Germline V gives CDR1 SGHTA, CDR2 FQGNSA. CDR3 amino acids: CASSWGGSGQPQHF. For the CDR3, the DNA is TGTGCCAGCAGCTGGGGGGGGAGCGGTCAGCCCCAGCATTTT.

The V call is TRBV19, the J call TRBJ1-1; 7 bases map to TRBD1. In germline, CDR1 is LNHDA, CDR2 SQIVND (reference sequence). The V gene end was trimmed by 2 bases and the J gene end by 2 bases; junction bases not matched to a gene: 5. The CDR3 totals 15 residues. Here the CDR3 reads CASSIPDRANTEAFF. The CDR3 nucleotides are TGTGCCAGTAGTATACCCGACAGGGCTAACACTGAAGCTTTCTTT.

This clone was detected only a few times. V usage is TRBV28 and J usage is TRBJ2-7, with 9 bases fitting TRBD2. This CDR3 has 16 residues. After removal of 1 base from V and 9 bases from J, the junction contained 13 bases not matched to a gene. Per germline, CDR1 MDHEN and CDR2 SYDVKM. The CDR3, as DNA: TGTGCCAGCAGTTTATCGGCGGGAGGGGTCACCCGCGGGCAGTACTTC. Its protein product is CASSLSAGGVTRGQYF. Together with reference TRBV28 and TRBJ2-7, the CDR3 gives the full variable domain: DVKVTQSSRYLVKRTGEKVFLECVQDMDHENMFWYRQDPGLGLRLIYFSYDVKMKEKGDIPEGYSVSREKKERFSLILESASTNQTSMYLCASSLSAGGVTRGQYFGPGTRLTVT.

The chain links TRBV13 to TRBJ2-1; TRBD2 aligns across 15 bases. CDR1 PRHDT and CDR2 FYEKMQ come from the germline V gene (reference sequence). The CDR3 sequence is 19 residues long. V lost 4 bases, J lost 5 bases, and 12 bases stayed unmatched. The CDR3 DNA reads as TGTGCCAGCAGCTCCGCTCCAGGGACTAGCGGGAGGACCAACAATGAGCAGTTCTTC. It is translated as CASSSAPGTSGRTNNEQFF.

The rearrangement uses TRBV6-1 and TRBJ2-1; 7 bases are a match to TRBD2. Germline loops: CDR1 MNHNS, CDR2 SASEGT. V lost 10 bases to trimming and J lost 4 bases; unmatched junction nucleotides: 13. The CDR3 has 15 amino acids. The CDR3 DNA sequence: TGTGCCACCTTCGGGAGGTGGCCAACTTACAATGAGCAGTTCTTC. Translating gives CATFGRWPTYNEQFF.

The chain has TRBV6-7 and TRBJ1-6; 10 nucleotides align to TRBD1. TRBV6-7 is classed as an ORF, of uncertain function. V lost 5 bases and J lost 7; bases outside the gene matches: 26. The CDR3 has 22 amino acids. The CDR3: CASSGKGQGWGGHKPTNSPLHF. The CDR3 DNA sequence: TGTGCCAGCAGTGGCAAGGGACAGGGGTGGGGGGGACACAAACCAACGAATTCACCCCTCCACTTT.

The CDR3 here is CASRGRWGGDTQYF. The CDR3 DNA reads as TGTGCCAGCAGGGGGAGGTGGGGCGGAGATACGCAGTATTTT. V and J are TRBV11-2 and TRBJ2-3, with D possibly TRBD2 on 6 matching bases. The CDR3 spans 14 residues. The V and J ends lost 6 bases and 5 bases respectively, with 15 bases between them. CDR1 is SGHAT and CDR2 is FQNNGV in the germline V gene.

This chain connects TRBV5-8 to TRBJ2-7; 8 nucleotides agree with TRBD1. V dropped 0 bases and J dropped 3; count of bases not matched to a gene: 5. The CDR3 loop spans 15 amino acids. The germline CDR1 and CDR2 sequences are SGHTS and YDEGEE. The CDR3 region has the DNA TGTGCCAGCAGCTTGGCGGCAGGGGGCTTCTACGAGCAGTACTTC. Encoded protein: CASSLAAGGFYEQYF.

The CDR3, as DNA: TGTGCCAGCAGTCCCCCCTGGACAGGTGGCGGCTACACCTTC. This sequence encodes CASSPPWTGGGYTF. This chain connects TRBV7-9 to TRBJ1-2; 7 positions agree with TRBD1. V dropped 6 bases and J dropped 8; count of bases not matched to a gene: 12. The CDR3 sequence is 14 residues long. From germline, CDR1 is SEHNR and CDR2 FQNEAQ (reference sequence).

The chain recombines TRBV4-1 with TRBJ2-7, with D perhaps matching TRBD2 (5 bases). This CDR3 region has 16 residues. The germline V gene encodes CDR1 MGHRA and CDR2 YSYEKL. The V gene lost 4 bases and the J gene lost 6 bases, with 22 bases spanning the gap. CDR3 DNA: TGCGCCAGCAGCCGCGCCGAGAACCGGGGTATCGGCGAGCAGTACTTC. Protein product: CASSRAENRGIGEQYF.

V gene TRBV19 combines with J gene TRBJ2-7; possible D gene TRBD1, 5 bases. Trimming removed 5 bases from V and 4 bases from J, with 15 bases in between. This CDR3 is built from 14 residues. Looked up from germline, CDR1 is LNHDA and CDR2 is SQIVND (reference sequence). The CDR3, as DNA: TGTGCCAGTAGTGACTTGGACAAGTTATACGAGCAGTACTTC. It is translated as CASSDLDKLYEQYF.

J is TRBJ2-3 and V is TRBV19; 7 bases are a match to TRBD2. CDR1 LNHDA and CDR2 SQIVND come from the germline V gene (reference sequence). V shed 3 bases and J 2 bases; nucleotides not matched to a gene: 5. The length of the CDR3 is 15 residues. The DNA for the CDR3 is TGTGCCAGTAGTATGGGGGGGTTCGACACAGATACGCAGTATTTT. It translates to CASSMGGFDTDTQYF.

The V and J genes are TRBV19 and TRBJ2-2; 7 bases match TRBD1. The CDR3 is 14 residues long. Germline-derived CDR1 and CDR2 are LNHDA and SQIVND (reference sequence). The junction had 7 bases not matched to a gene; V was cut back by 5 bases and J by 7 bases. DNA of the CDR3: TGTGCCAGTAGTCCTTTACAGGGGATCGGGGAGCTGTTTTTT. Its protein product is CASSPLQGIGELFF.